These 8 T cell receptor beta chains were all obtained from the same sample, sequenced in a study of blood T cell repertoires in COVID-19. Sequencing used immunoSEQ multiplex PCR; TCRdb keeps in-frame clones, though not all of them. Among about 150,000 clones listed, about 86% were seen once. Sample: PBMCs or T cells enriched from blood (not recorded which). These receptors were collected from a man between 45 and 60 years old who had recovered from COVID-19.

The rearrangement uses TRBV5-4 and TRBJ1-6, with 7 bases fitting TRBD1. This CDR3 is 15 amino acids long. The V gene's germline CDR1 is SGHNT and CDR2 YYREEE (reference sequence). The V segment lost 3 bases and the J segment 10 bases; nucleotides outside the gene matches: 10. CDR3 region: CASSWEQGTGSPLHF. The CDR3 bases are TGTGCCAGCAGCTGGGAACAGGGGACGGGGTCACCCCTCCACTTT.

The CDR3 here is CASSLRMAGPSTDTQYF. The CDR3 region has the DNA TGCGCCAGCAGCTTGAGGATGGCGGGGCCTAGCACAGATACGCAGTATTTT. V and J are TRBV5-1 and TRBJ2-3; D may be TRBD2 (6 bases). The CDR3 contains 17 residues. V lost 1 base, J lost 0 bases, and 15 bases lay in between. CDR1 and CDR2 (germline): SGHRS, YFSETQ.

Remarks on this clone: This sample includes further DNA sequences coding for the same CDR3. J is TRBJ1-5 and V is TRBV7-9, with D tentatively TRBD1 (5 bases). The V end lost 0 bases, the J end lost 7 bases, and 10 bases lay between the germline ends. Germline CDR1 is SEHNR and CDR2 is FQNEAQ (reference sequence). The CDR3 spans 14 residues. CDR3 DNA: TGTGCCAGCAGCTTAGCTGGGGAGGGGCAGCCCCAGCATTTT. The encoded protein is CASSLAGEGQPQHF. Complete variable domain (other parts from reference TRBV7-9 and TRBJ1-5): DTGVSQNPRHKITKRGQNVTFRCDPISEHNRLYWYRQTLGQGPEFLTYFQNEAQLEKSRLLSDRFSAERPKGSFSTLEIQRTEQGDSAMYLCASSLAGEGQPQHFGDGTRLSIL.

This clone was detected a few times. The chain uses TRBV9 and TRBJ1-2, with D hard to call. In germline, CDR1 is SGDLS, CDR2 YYNGEE. CDR3 size: 13 residues. Trimming pared 0 bases from V and 5 bases from J, leaving 8 bases between. CDR3 sequence (DNA): TGTGCCAGCAGCGTAGGGGCAGGATATGGCTACACCTTC. Translated, it gives CASSVGAGYGYTF.

The chain links TRBV14 to TRBJ2-5; TRBD2 matches 13 bases. Germline loops: CDR1 SGHDN, CDR2 FVKESK. This CDR3 has 16 residues. V shed 1 base and J 3 bases; nucleotides not matched to a gene: 2. CDR3 DNA: TGTGCCAGCAGCCAAGTACTAGCGGGGGGGAAAGAGACCCAGTACTTC. Its translation is CASSQVLAGGKETQYF. Full variable domain (missing parts from reference TRBV14 and TRBJ2-5): EAGVTQFPSHSVIEKGQTVTLRCDPISGHDNLYWYRRVMGKEIKFLLHFVKESKQDESGMPNNRFLAERTGGTYSTLKVQPAELEDSGVYFCASSQVLAGGKETQYFGPGTRLLVL.

This clone was detected only a few times. The V call is TRBV7-6, the J call TRBJ2-3; 8 bases fit TRBD2. Unmatched junction bases numbered 7, after V lost 1 base and J lost 4 bases. Germline CDR1 is SGHVS and CDR2 is FNYEAQ. This CDR3 is 16 amino acids long. The CDR3, as DNA: TGTGCCAGCAGCTTAGGCTCGGCGGGGGGATCAGATACGCAGTATTTT. Translated, it gives CASSLGSAGGSDTQYF.

The CDR3 region has the DNA TGTGCCAGTGACGGACAGGGGCTCTACGAGCAGTACTTC. Amino acid sequence: CASDGQGLYEQYF. The chain couples TRBV2 to TRBJ2-7; 9 bases line up with TRBD1. There are 13 residues in the CDR3. V was clipped by 9 bases and J by 3 bases; unmatched bases: 6. CDR1 and CDR2 from the germline V gene are SNHLY and FYNNEI.

The rearrangement uses TRBV2 and TRBJ2-2; 9 bases are shared with TRBD1. From germline, CDR1 is SNHLY and CDR2 FYNNEI. V lost 2 bases to trimming and J lost 4 bases; unmatched junction nucleotides: 8. The CDR3 runs to 17 residues. In DNA, the CDR3 is TGTGCCAGCAGTGAACCCAACAGGGGGCGCGGCACCGGGGAGCTGTTTTTT. It is translated as CASSEPNRGRGTGELFF. The full variable domain, with the rest looked up from reference TRBV2 and TRBJ2-2, is EPEVTQTPSHQVTQMGQEVILRCVPISNHLYFYWYRQILGQKVEFLVSFYNNEISEKSEIFDDQFSVERPDGSNFTLKIRSTKLEDSAMYFCASSEPNRGRGTGELFFGEGSRLTVL.